Listed below are T cell receptor beta chains from one sample, sequenced in a study of blood T cells in healthy people across ages. TCRdb processed the 5' RACE reads anew with MiXCR; each CDR3 protein has one entry. The top ten hold roughly 3.7% of the sample, which has about 630,000 distinct CDR3 sequences, 20% to 25% seen once. Sequences were obtained from blood. The origin of the receptors is a man between 70 and 80 years old in good health. CDR3s include the opening cysteine and the closing phenylalanine or tryptophan. The D gene is left open where the match is weak. Some rows have no size entry. The others give once, few or many, or a class for an expanded clone.

TGTGCCAGCAGTGAAAAGAACGGGAGAGGAGAGACCCAGTACTTC | CASSEKNGRGETQYF | TRBJ2-5 | . | TRBV25-1 | .
TGCAGTGCAAAGAAGGTAGATAAAGCTTTCTTT | CSAKKVDKAFF | TRBJ1-1 | few | TRBV20-1 | .
TGTGCCAGCAGCCATCGAGCGGGAGGAAACGAGCAGTACTTC | CASSHRAGGNEQYF | TRBJ2-7 | few | TRBV4-2 | TRBD2
TGCAATGCTAGAAGAGGGGGACCCTCCTACGAGCAGTACTTC | CNARRGGPSYEQYF | TRBJ2-7 | . | TRBV20-1 | .
TGTGCCATCCCCAGGCCAGGGGGCGGATACAATGAGCAGTTCTTC | CAIPRPGGGYNEQFF | TRBJ2-1 | . | TRBV21-1 | .
TGTGCCAGCAGCCCTAACTTCGGGACAGCGAACACTGAAGCTTTCTTT | CASSPNFGTANTEAFF | TRBJ1-1 | . | TRBV3-1 | TRBD1
TGTGCCAGCAGTGTAGAGCCTAGCGGACAAGAGACCCAGTACTTC | CASSVEPSGQETQYF | TRBJ2-5 | few | TRBV9 | TRBD2
TGTGCCAGCAGCTTCCCCGGGACAGAAGAGACCCAGTACTTC | CASSFPGTEETQYF | TRBJ2-5 | . | TRBV7-2 | TRBD1
TGTGCCAGCAGCTTAGGGCCAGTATCCTACAATGAGCAGTTCTTC | CASSLGPVSYNEQFF | TRBJ2-1 | few | TRBV7-2 | .
TGTGCCAGCTCACTGAACAGACTAGCGGGAGCCCTCCAAGAGACCCAGTACTTC | CASSLNRLAGALQETQYF | TRBJ2-5 | . | TRBV18 | TRBD2
TGTGCCAGCAGCGTAGTGGACGGGAGTAGCACAGATACGCAGTATTTT | CASSVVDGSSTDTQYF | TRBJ2-3 | . | TRBV9 | .
TGTGCCAGCAGTTCCCAGGGTTCCACCGGGGAGCTGTTTTTT | CASSSQGSTGELFF | TRBJ2-2 | . | TRBV12-3/TRBV12-4 | .
TGTGCCAGCAGCCAAAAGCCCCGATGGCCCAAAAACATTCAGTACTTC | CASSQKPRWPKNIQYF | TRBJ2-4 | . | TRBV3-1 | .
TGCAGTGCTAGCCCCCCCTCCGGGGGCAATCAGCCCCAGCATTTT | CSASPPSGGNQPQHF | TRBJ1-5 | . | TRBV20-1 | .
TGTGCCAGCAGCCCAACCCCTCCGGGAGGAACCACAGATACGCAGTATTTT | CASSPTPPGGTTDTQYF | TRBJ2-3 | . | TRBV7-9 | TRBD2
TGTGCCAGCAGTTCCTTAGGACAGGGCGGGATGAACACTGAAGCTTTCTTT | CASSSLGQGGMNTEAFF | TRBJ1-1 | few | TRBV27 | TRBD1
TGTGCCAGCAGAAAGACTAGCGGGATTTGGGACAATGAGCAGTTCTTC | CASRKTSGIWDNEQFF | TRBJ2-1 | . | TRBV6-5 | TRBD2
TGTGCCAGCAGTTCACCAGTGGGGGGGCGGAATCAGACCCAGCATTTT | CASSSPVGGRNQTQHF | TRBJ1-5 | . | TRBV28 | .